A selection of T cell receptor beta chains follows, all from one sample in a study of shared clonotypes between healthy human individuals. Here immunoSEQ multiplex PCR was the method, and the copy in TCRdb shows in-frame clones only, minus some. The table lists fewer than 650,000 clones, roughly four fifths of them singletons, with around 13% in the top ten. Sequences were obtained from PBMCs. The receptor set was obtained from a woman aged 35 to 49 in good health. Some clones in this sample may be carry-over from other donors' samples. The CDR3 runs from the conserved cysteine through the conserved F or W. A D gene is named only where the DNA matches it firmly. Clone size is not always given. Where it is, it says once, few, many or a class for expanded clones.

j_call	clone_size	d_call	v_call	cdr3_aa	cdr3_nt
TRBJ2-1	NA	NA	TRBV7-2	CASSLAVASHEQFF	TGTGCCAGCAGCTTAGCGGTGGCTAGCCATGAGCAGTTCTTC
TRBJ2-3	once	NA	TRBV18	CASSPQQIRDTQYF	TGTGCCAGCTCACCCCAACAAATCCGGGATACGCAGTATTTT
TRBJ1-1	NA	TRBD1	TRBV5-1	CASSPQTGYTEAFF	TGCGCCAGCAGCCCTCAGACAGGGTACACTGAAGCTTTCTTT
TRBJ2-7	NA	NA	TRBV15	CATSRDRGSGTYEQYF	TGTGCCACCAGCAGAGATCGGGGTAGCGGAACCTACGAGCAGTACTTC
TRBJ1-1	NA	NA	TRBV11-2	CASSQVEGRGPTEAFF	TGTGCCAGCAGCCAGGTGGAGGGCCGGGGCCCCACTGAAGCTTTCTTT
TRBJ2-1	NA	TRBD2	TRBV7-9	CASSLISASGSGDEQFF	TGTGCCAGCAGCTTAATTTCGGCTAGCGGGAGTGGGGATGAGCAGTTCTTC
TRBJ1-3	NA	NA	TRBV10-3	CAIFPQGPGNTIYF	TGTGCCATCTTCCCCCAGGGTCCTGGAAACACCATATATTTT
TRBJ1-1	few	TRBD1	TRBV18	CASSPPNRGENTEAFF	TGTGCCAGCTCACCACCGAACAGGGGGGAGAACACTGAAGCTTTCTTT
TRBJ2-1	once	NA	TRBV6-1	CASSDWGGTIYNEQFF	TGTGCCAGCAGTGATTGGGGTGGGACAATCTACAATGAGCAGTTCTTC
TRBJ2-3	NA	TRBD2	TRBV7-8	CASSLIVGRATDTQYF	TGTGCCAGCAGCTTAATAGTCGGGAGGGCAACAGATACGCAGTATTTT
TRBJ2-5	NA	NA	TRBV7-9	CASSWDLGGTGQETQYF	TGTGCCAGCAGCTGGGACTTGGGGGGGACAGGCCAAGAGACCCAGTACTTC
TRBJ1-1	NA	TRBD1	TRBV18	CASSPIVRDGDRGNTEAFF	TGTGCCAGCTCACCAATAGTAAGGGACGGGGACAGGGGGAACACTGAAGCTTTCTTT
TRBJ1-4	NA	NA	TRBV18	CASSPWGESNEKLFF	TGTGCCAGCTCACCTTGGGGAGAAAGTAATGAAAAACTGTTTTTT
TRBJ2-3	NA	NA	TRBV5-1	CASSFRTGGSTDTQYF	TGCGCCAGCAGCTTCCGGACGGGCGGGAGCACAGATACGCAGTATTTT
TRBJ2-5	NA	TRBD2	TRBV27	CASSLASGKYGETQYF	TGTGCCAGCAGTCTAGCTAGCGGGAAATACGGAGAGACCCAGTACTTC
TRBJ2-3	NA	TRBD2	TRBV4-1	CASSQAGTSNSYTDTQYF	TGCGCCAGCAGCCAAGCGGGGACTAGTAATTCATACACAGATACGCAGTATTTT
TRBJ2-2	NA	NA	TRBV4-3	CASSQDWRQNTGELFF	TGCGCCAGCAGCCAAGATTGGCGGCAGAACACCGGGGAGCTGTTTTTT
TRBJ2-2	NA	TRBD1	TRBV5-6	CASSFGQGASGELFF	TGTGCCAGCAGCTTCGGACAGGGGGCAAGCGGGGAGCTGTTTTTT
TRBJ2-7	NA	TRBD1	TRBV28	CASSDRGGPYEQYF	TGTGCCAGCAGTGACAGGGGAGGCCCCTACGAGCAGTACTTC
TRBJ1-5	few	NA	TRBV10-3	CAISESSNQPQHF	TGTGCCATCAGTGAGTCAAGCAATCAGCCCCAGCATTTT
TRBJ2-7	NA	TRBD1	TRBV28	CASSLAPGTGEQYF	TGTGCCAGCAGTCTTGCCCCCGGGACAGGCGAGCAGTACTTC
TRBJ2-1	NA	NA	TRBV7-7	CASSPRSGSDEQFF	TGTGCTAGCAGCCCTCGGAGCGGGTCCGATGAGCAGTTCTTC
TRBJ2-3	NA	NA	TRBV18	CASSPPLAGRDTQYF	TGTGCCAGCTCACCACCTCTAGCAGGGCGAGATACGCAGTATTTT
TRBJ1-2	NA	TRBD1	TRBV28	CASSSRDSYGHTF	TGTGCCAGCAGTTCCCGGGACAGCTATGGCCACACCTTC
TRBJ2-7	few	TRBD2	TRBV28	CASSPSLAGLSYEQYF	TGTGCCAGCAGTCCATCTCTAGCGGGACTCTCCTACGAGCAGTACTTC
TRBJ2-3	once	NA	TRBV7-2	CASSLQAVDTQYF	TGTGCCAGCAGCTTACAGGCGGTAGATACGCAGTATTTT
TRBJ2-2	NA	NA	TRBV10-3	CAISELANGAGELFF	TGTGCCATCAGTGAGTTAGCGAACGGCGCCGGGGAGCTGTTTTTT
TRBJ1-2	NA	TRBD1	TRBV19	CASSKGQGVGYGYTF	TGTGCCAGTAGTAAGGGACAGGGGGTCGGTTATGGCTACACCTTC
TRBJ2-1	NA	NA	TRBV2	CATTRGNNEQFF	TGTGCCACTACCAGGGGCAACAATGAGCAGTTCTTC